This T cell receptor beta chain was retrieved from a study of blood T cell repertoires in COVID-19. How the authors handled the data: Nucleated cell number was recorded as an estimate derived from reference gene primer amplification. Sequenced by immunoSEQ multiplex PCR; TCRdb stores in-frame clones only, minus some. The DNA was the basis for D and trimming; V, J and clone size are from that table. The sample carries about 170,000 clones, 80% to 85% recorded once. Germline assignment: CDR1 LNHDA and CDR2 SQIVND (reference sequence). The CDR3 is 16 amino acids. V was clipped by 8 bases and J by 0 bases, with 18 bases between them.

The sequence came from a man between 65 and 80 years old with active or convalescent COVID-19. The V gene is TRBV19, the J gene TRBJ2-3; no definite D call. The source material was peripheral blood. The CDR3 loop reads CASRGHSTLSTDTQYF. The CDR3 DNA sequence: TGTGCCAGTCGTGGGCACTCCACCCTTAGCACAGATACGCAGTATTTT.